This TCR beta chain comes out of a study of beta chain features in type 1 diabetes. Study results and caveats: TCRB CDR3s were moderately but significantly shorter in Type 1 diabetes patients in all four CD4+ subsets.

Expressed TCRB transcripts were sequenced, since all the RNA that had been isolated was reverse transcribed. Assay used: immunoSEQ multiplex PCR; TCRdb lists only in-frame clones, some missing. Of 550,000 to 850,000 clones in the sample, 13% were seen once. This CDR3 contains 15 residues. CDR1 is LNHNV, CDR2 YYDKDF, per germline (reference sequence). Between the trimmed V and J ends, which lost 1 base and 7 bases, there was a span of 14 bases. This clone was counted only a few times. Antigen unknown. The clonotype was recovered from a man aged 18 to 30 with type 1 diabetes. The chain is built from TRBV15 and TRBJ2-1; D is unresolved. The specimen was naive CD4+ T cells from blood. CDR3 in DNA: TGTGCCACCAGCAGAGGACGGATTAGTTTTAATGAGCAGTTCTTC. Translated: CATSRGRISFNEQFF.